The 27 T cell receptor beta chains presented below share a single source sample, sequenced in a study of blood T cells in healthy people across ages. A second roughly 7 to 11 cycle PCR used barcoded and J-beta primers. TCRdb independently ran MiXCR on the 5' RACE reads; one entry per CDR3 protein. The repertoire holds about 640,000 distinct CDR3 sequences, with roughly 53% as singletons. The sequencing sample was made of blood. Receptors originate from a man aged 60 to 75 in good health.

This clonotype was seen a handful of times. V and J are TRBV5-1 and TRBJ2-5; D is possibly TRBD2 (6 bases). Trimming removed 7 bases from V and 5 bases from J, with 21 bases in between. Germline V lookup: CDR1 SGHRS, CDR2 YFSETQ. CDR3 length: 15 amino acids. Written as DNA, the CDR3 is TGCGCCAGCGGGGGGACTTCATCGACGAGGGAGACCCAGTACTTC. Translating it yields CASGGTSSTRETQYF.

The genes are TRBV6-6 and TRBJ2-3, with no clear D. Trimming stripped 8 bases from V and 8 bases from J, with 11 bases between. Germline V CDR1 and CDR2: MNHNY, SVGAGI (reference sequence). The CDR3 contains 11 residues. The CDR3 spells CASGTRGTQYF. The CDR3 nucleotides are TGTGCCAGCGGTACCAGAGGTACGCAGTATTTT.

V usage is TRBV27 and J usage is TRBJ2-6; D is unresolved. The V and J ends lost 8 bases and 0 bases respectively, with 8 bases between them. The CDR3 is made up of 14 amino acids. Germline V gene lookup returns CDR1 MNHEY and CDR2 SMNVEV (reference sequence). The DNA for the CDR3 is TGTGCCAGCGGACGGAACTCTGGGGCCAACGTCCTGACTTTC. Protein product: CASGRNSGANVLTF.

V usage is TRBV20-1 and J usage is TRBJ2-5; D might be TRBD2 (5 bases). CDR3 length: 14 amino acids. V was cut by 1 base and J by 1 base, with 10 bases left in between. CDR1 is DFQATT, CDR2 SNEGSKA, per germline (reference sequence). CDR3 in amino acids: CSARGGQLQETQYF. Written as DNA, the CDR3 is TGCAGTGCTAGAGGCGGGCAACTCCAAGAGACCCAGTACTTC.

This rearrangement joins TRBV14 to TRBJ2-5, with TRBD2 as a possible D gene (6 bases). Per germline, CDR1 SGHDN and CDR2 FVKESK. The CDR3 has 13 residues. Trimming left V 1 base short and J 11 bases short, with 14 bases between. As DNA, the CDR3 is TGTGCCAGCAGCCAAGCGGCAGCCCGGGAGCAGTACTTC. The encoded protein is CASSQAAAREQYF.

In nucleotides, the CDR3 is TGTGCCAGCAGTTCTGAATGGGGGGAGCAGTTCTTC. Protein sequence: CASSSEWGEQFF. The genes are TRBV6-5 and TRBJ2-1; TRBD1 or TRBD2 may be the D gene (5 bases each). Trimming left V 4 bases short and J 10 bases short, with 11 bases between. The CDR3 is made up of 12 amino acids. Germline V gene lookup returns CDR1 MNHEY and CDR2 SVGAGI.

V usage is TRBV4-2 and J usage is TRBJ1-5, with 7 positions matching TRBD1. This CDR3 has 15 residues. Germline values: CDR1 LGHNA, CDR2 YNFKEQ. V lost 4 bases and J lost 0; bases outside the gene matches: 3. The CDR3 DNA is TGTGCCAGCAGCCCCCAGGGGGATAGCAATCAGCCCCAGCATTTT. Translating it yields CASSPQGDSNQPQHF.

This clonotype was detected only a few times. The CDR3 DNA is TGCAGTGCCTCAGGGGGCCCATCCCAAGAGACCCAGTACTTC. Translated: CSASGGPSQETQYF. The chain couples TRBV20-1 to TRBJ2-5; 8 nucleotides match TRBD1. Germline loops: CDR1 DFQATT, CDR2 SNEGSKA (reference sequence). V lost 6 bases and J lost 1; bases outside the gene matches: 7. There are 14 residues in the CDR3.

Only a few counts were recorded for this clonotype. The rearrangement joins TRBV23-1 to TRBJ2-5, with D perhaps matching TRBD1 or TRBD2 (6 bases each). TRBV23-1 is an ORF for which the function is uncertain. The CDR3 is 16 residues long. V lost 3 bases and J lost 1, with 15 bases in between. CDR3 sequence (DNA): TGCGCCAGCAGTCATCCGGCAAGGGGGGCCCAAGAGACCCAGTACTTC. Its protein product is CASSHPARGAQETQYF.

This clonotype was detected a few times. The J gene is TRBJ2-7, the V gene TRBV20-1; tentatively, D is TRBD2 (6 bases). This CDR3 has 16 residues. CDR1 is DFQATT and CDR2 is SNEGSKA in the germline V gene (reference sequence). The V and J ends lost 3 bases and 1 base respectively, with 19 bases between them. The CDR3 spells CSASHRGGWSSYEQYF. CDR3 DNA sequence: TGCAGTGCTAGCCACCGTGGGGGGTGGTCGTCCTACGAGCAGTACTTC.

The rearrangement joins TRBV21-1 to TRBJ1-5; the table's D gene call, TRBD1, was not cross checked with the DNA. TRBV21-1 is recorded as a pseudogene. The CDR3 totals 15 residues. The CDR3 loop is CASSKGGRVCQPQHF. The CDR3 bases are TGTGCCAGCAGCAAAGGGGGCAGGGTATGTCAGCCCCAGCATTTT.

The chain has TRBV2 and TRBJ2-7; the D is unclear. Germline CDR1 is SNHLY and CDR2 is FYNNEI. Trimming pared 1 base from V and 0 bases from J, leaving 10 bases between. This CDR3 is 15 amino acids long. Written as DNA, the CDR3 is TGTGCCAGCAGTGAAGTAAGGTCCTACTCCTACGAGCAGTACTTC. Translating gives CASSEVRSYSYEQYF.

This clonotype was seen a few times. V gene TRBV7-2 combines with J gene TRBJ1-5; D is uncertain. The length of the CDR3 is 13 residues. V was cut by 5 bases and J by 3 bases, with 8 bases left in between. The germline gives CDR1 SGHTA, CDR2 FQGNSA. This chain's CDR3 is CASSVGPNQPQHF. The CDR3, as DNA: TGTGCCAGCAGCGTAGGACCCAATCAGCCCCAGCATTTT.

CDR3 protein: CSASIPGQAGEQYF. In nucleotides, the CDR3 is TGCAGTGCTAGTATCCCGGGACAGGCAGGGGAGCAGTACTTC. V is TRBV20-1 and J is TRBJ2-5, with 8 positions matching TRBD1. J was trimmed by 11 bases and V by 3 bases; bases with no gene match: 14. Per the germline V gene, CDR1 is DFQATT and CDR2 is SNEGSKA (reference sequence). This CDR3 has 14 residues.

The rearrangement links TRBV4-1 to TRBJ2-3, with TRBD1 as a possible D gene (6 bases). This CDR3 comprises 14 residues. Germline-derived CDR1 and CDR2 are MGHRA and YSYEKL. The V and J ends lost 4 bases and 1 base respectively, with 9 bases between them. The CDR3 here is CASSRAGGTDTQYF. The DNA of the CDR3 is TGCGCCAGCAGCCGGGCAGGGGGCACAGATACGCAGTATTTT.

V usage is TRBV6-2 or TRBV6-3 and J usage is TRBJ2-1; TRBD2 agrees at 11 bases. This CDR3 is built from 15 residues. The J segment lost 2 bases and the V segment lost 7 bases, leaving 4 bases of the junction unmatched. CDR1 is MNHEY and CDR2 is SVGEGT in the germline V gene. In DNA form, the CDR3 reads TGTGCCAGCAAACTAGCGGGGGAGACCTACAATGAGCAGTTCTTC. Protein: CASKLAGETYNEQFF.

This clonotype was seen only a few times. The chain couples TRBV20-1 to TRBJ2-1; a weak D match, TRBD1 (6 bases). Looked up from germline, CDR1 is DFQATT and CDR2 is SNEGSKA (reference sequence). The CDR3 spans 14 residues. V was clipped by 3 bases and J by 2 bases, with 11 bases between them. The CDR3 sequence is CSASLQGPYNEQFF. Here the CDR3 DNA reads TGCAGTGCTAGCCTACAGGGCCCCTACAATGAGCAGTTCTTC.

The chain has TRBV6-5 and TRBJ2-2; D might be TRBD1 (5 bases). The germline V and J ends were trimmed by 3 bases and 6 bases, with 8 bases remaining between them. The CDR3 totals 13 residues. Germline assignment: CDR1 MNHEY and CDR2 SVGAGI. The CDR3 protein is CASSYWGAGELFF. CDR3 DNA sequence: TGTGCCAGCAGTTATTGGGGCGCCGGGGAGCTGTTTTTT.

A remark on this clonotype: A read error is likely, as this CDR3 ends without the conserved phenylalanine or tryptophan. The V gene is TRBV28, the J gene TRBJ2-1; 7 positions match TRBD2. This CDR3 contains 16 residues. Germline-derived CDR1 and CDR2 are MDHEN and SYDVKM. With 1 base clipped from V and 7 bases from J, the junction kept 10 bases outside the gene matches. CDR3 sequence reads: CASSLLGAGVGNEQFL. The CDR3, as DNA: TGTGCCAGCAGTTTATTGGGCGCGGGGGTTGGGAATGAGCAGTTCTTA.

This chain connects TRBV9 to TRBJ2-5, with TRBD2 as a possible D gene (6 bases). The germline V and J ends were trimmed by 4 bases and 0 bases, with 19 bases remaining between them. Germline lookup yields CDR1 SGDLS and CDR2 YYNGEE. The CDR3 extends over 17 amino acids. DNA for the CDR3: TGTGCCAGCAGCTCCCTGTATGGGGGAGGCCACCAAGAGACCCAGTACTTC. Its translation is CASSSLYGGGHQETQYF.

The rearrangement links TRBV6-6 to TRBJ2-7; maybe TRBD1 (5 bases). This CDR3 comprises 14 residues. CDR1 MNHNY and CDR2 SVGAGI come from the germline V gene (reference sequence). V lost 8 bases, J lost 5 bases, and 19 bases lay in between. CDR3 residues: CASDRAGIQHEQYF. Here the CDR3 DNA reads TGTGCCAGCGACCGGGCAGGGATCCAGCACGAGCAGTACTTC.

The V gene is TRBV12-5, the J gene TRBJ2-7; the match to TRBD1 covers 8 bases. V lost 5 bases, J lost 4 bases, and 10 bases stayed unmatched. CDR1 and CDR2 (germline): LGHNT, FRNRAP. The CDR3 has 15 amino acids. In DNA form, the CDR3 reads TGTGCTAGTGGTCCTACGGACAGGGTCCCATACGAGCAGTACTTC. Translating gives CASGPTDRVPYEQYF. Combining the CDR3 with reference TRBV12-5 and TRBJ2-7 gives the whole variable domain DARVTQTPRHKVTEMGQEVTMRCQPILGHNTVFWYRQTMMQGLELLAYFRNRAPLDDSGMPKDRFSAEMPDATLATLKIQPSEPRDSAVYFCASGPTDRVPYEQYFGPGTRLTVT.

The chain recombines TRBV4-2 with TRBJ2-1; the D gene is possibly TRBD2 (6 bases). Germline loops: CDR1 LGHNA, CDR2 YNFKEQ. The V gene lost 2 bases and the J gene lost 9 bases, with 11 bases spanning the gap. The CDR3 loop spans 13 amino acids. CDR3 nucleotides: TGTGCCAGCAGCCAACGGTTGGGGGGTGAGCAGTTCTTC. It is translated as CASSQRLGGEQFF.

The chain is built from TRBV6-5 and TRBJ1-6; a weak D match, TRBD1 (6 bases). The V gene's germline CDR1 is MNHEY and CDR2 SVGAGI. V was clipped by 0 bases and J by 9 bases, with 15 bases between them. This CDR3 is 16 amino acids long. CDR3 loop: CASSYSDSPGTSPLHF. In nucleotides, the CDR3 is TGTGCCAGCAGTTACTCGGACAGCCCGGGGACTTCACCCCTCCACTTT.

In its sample, this clonotype was seen a few times. The chain carries TRBV7-2 and TRBJ1-6; TRBD1 matches at 8 bases. V shed 5 bases and J 6 bases; nucleotides not matched to a gene: 9. CDR3 length equals 16 residues. Germline V gene lookup returns CDR1 SGHTA and CDR2 FQGNSA. CDR3: CASSPPGTGGNSPLHF. Written as DNA, the CDR3 is TGTGCCAGCAGCCCCCCGGGAACAGGGGGTAATTCACCCCTCCACTTT. Full variable domain (outside the CDR3, taken from reference TRBV7-2 and TRBJ1-6): GAGVSQSPSNKVTEKGKDVELRCDPISGHTALYWYRQSLGQGLEFLIYFQGNSAPDKSGLPSDRFSAERTGGSVSTLTIQRTQQEDSAVYLCASSPPGTGGNSPLHFGNGTRLTVT.

This CDR3 reads CASSLLGLRDTQYF. DNA for the CDR3: TGTGCCAGCAGCTTACTAGGACTACGAGATACGCAGTATTTT. The chain carries TRBV7-2 and TRBJ2-3, with D possibly TRBD2 on 6 matching bases. V shed 2 bases and J shed 5 bases, with 11 bases lying between them. The CDR3 spans 14 residues. Germline V gene lookup returns CDR1 SGHTA and CDR2 FQGNSA. Using reference TRBV7-2 and TRBJ2-3 for the parts outside the CDR3, the full variable domain is GAGVSQSPSNKVTEKGKDVELRCDPISGHTALYWYRQSLGQGLEFLIYFQGNSAPDKSGLPSDRFSAERTGGSVSTLTIQRTQQEDSAVYLCASSLLGLRDTQYFGPGTRLTVL.

The V and J genes are TRBV6-6 and TRBJ2-5, with a weak D call TRBD2 (5 bases). CDR3 length: 14 amino acids. V dropped 0 bases and J dropped 3 bases, with 8 bases sitting between them. Per germline, CDR1 MNHNY and CDR2 SVGAGI (reference sequence). The CDR3 coding sequence is TGTGCCAGCAGTTACTCGTGGACTGAAGAGACCCAGTACTTC. As protein: CASSYSWTEETQYF.